Each of the 9 T cell receptor beta chains below was sequenced from the same sample in a study of OX40 agonist ivuxolimab in advanced cancers. Produced via immunoSEQ multiplex PCR; TCRdb's table is partial and in-frame only. The sample has about 79,000 clones, around 91% seen once. Material: CD4+ or CD8+ T cells sorted from blood, obtained in a trial of the OX40 agonist ivuxolimab. The receptor source for this set is an adult with an advanced solid tumor such as melanoma, head and neck, liver or kidney cancer.

This sequence joins TRBV5-1 and TRBJ2-7; 7 bases agree with TRBD1. The trim removed 2 bases at V and 3 bases at J, leaving 5 bases unmatched. Germline V gene lookup returns CDR1 SGHRS and CDR2 YFSETQ. The CDR3 totals 14 residues. This CDR3 reads CASSFGTANYEQYF. The CDR3 DNA reads as TGCGCCAGCAGCTTCGGGACAGCCAACTACGAGCAGTACTTC. The full variable domain, its missing parts supplied by reference TRBV5-1 and TRBJ2-7, is KAGVTQTPRYLIKTRGQQVTLSCSPISGHRSVSWYQQTPGQGLQFLFEYFSETQRNKGNFPGRFSGRQFSNSRSEMNVSTLELGDSALYLCASSFGTANYEQYFGPGTRLTVT.

This chain links TRBV19 with TRBJ1-1; a weak D match, TRBD1 (5 bases). Trimming left V 5 bases short and J 4 bases short, with 17 bases between. The CDR3 is 15 residues long. Germline-derived CDR1 and CDR2 are LNHDA and SQIVND (reference sequence). The CDR3 loop reads CASSPQQADVTEAFF. The CDR3 DNA reads TGTGCCAGTAGTCCTCAACAGGCGGATGTCACTGAAGCTTTCTTT.

V gene TRBV29-1 combines with J gene TRBJ1-1; 9 bases map to TRBD1. The germline V gene encodes CDR1 SQVTM and CDR2 ANQGSEA. With V trimmed by 3 bases and J by 4 bases, 3 bases remained unmatched. The CDR3 is 13 amino acids. CDR3 sequence reads: CSVETGGATEAFF. The CDR3 coding sequence is TGCAGCGTTGAGACAGGGGGGGCCACTGAAGCTTTCTTT.

The genes are TRBV5-6 and TRBJ1-5; D unclear. There are 14 residues in the CDR3. From germline, CDR1 is SGHDT and CDR2 YYEEEE. V was clipped by 3 bases and J by 6 bases, with 13 bases between them. The CDR3 nucleotides read TGTGCCAGCAGCTCTAAAGGGTATAGTCAGCCCCAGCATTTT. This gives the protein CASSSKGYSQPQHF.

This rearrangement joins TRBV13 to TRBJ2-3; tentative D call: TRBD1 (6 bases). The length of the CDR3 is 15 residues. V lost 4 bases to trimming and J lost 1 base, with 12 bases between them. CDR1 is PRHDT, CDR2 FYEKMQ, per germline (reference sequence). The CDR3 DNA sequence: TGTGCCAGCAGCTGGGGGCAGGGCCGCACAGATACGCAGTATTTT. This encodes CASSWGQGRTDTQYF.

J is TRBJ2-3 and V is TRBV2; D gene unclear. Germline CDR1 is SNHLY and CDR2 is FYNNEI. V dropped 8 bases and J dropped 3 bases, with 9 bases sitting between them. The CDR3 totals 12 residues. The CDR3 region is CASAAETDTQYF. Written as DNA, the CDR3 is TGTGCCAGCGCTGCGGAGACAGATACGCAGTATTTT.

The chain combines TRBV5-1 with TRBJ1-1; perhaps TRBD1 as D (6 bases). In germline, CDR1 is SGHRS, CDR2 YFSETQ. This CDR3 spans 15 amino acids. With 4 bases removed from V and 1 base from J, the gap between germline ends came to 14 bases. CDR3 nucleotides: TGCGCCAGCAGCCTTACAGGGACCGGGAACACTGAAGCTTTCTTT. The encoded protein is CASSLTGTGNTEAFF. Looking up the rest from reference TRBV5-1 and TRBJ1-1 gives the full variable domain: KAGVTQTPRYLIKTRGQQVTLSCSPISGHRSVSWYQQTPGQGLQFLFEYFSETQRNKGNFPGRFSGRQFSNSRSEMNVSTLELGDSALYLCASSLTGTGNTEAFFGQGTRLTVV.

This clone occurred a few times. The rearrangement links TRBV27 to TRBJ1-4; 7 nucleotides line up with TRBD1. Trimming at V came to 5 bases and at J to 8 bases, leaving 17 bases not matched to a gene. Germline V lookup: CDR1 MNHEY, CDR2 SMNVEV (reference sequence). This CDR3 has 17 residues. The CDR3 loop reads CASSHLRDSVSHEKLFF. The CDR3 DNA follows: TGTGCCAGCAGTCACCTCCGGGACAGTGTATCCCACGAAAAACTGTTTTTT.

The CDR3 sequence: CASSPPVVYGYTF. In nucleotides, the CDR3 is TGTGCCAGCTCACCACCGGTCGTCTATGGCTACACCTTC. The chain links TRBV18 to TRBJ1-2; D call uncertain. Between the trimmed V and J ends, which lost 0 bases and 4 bases, there was a span of 6 bases. Per the germline V gene, CDR1 is KGHSH and CDR2 is LQKENI. This CDR3 contains 13 residues.